The clone carrying this T cell receptor beta chain turned up a few times. Antigen: not known. This CDR3 has 12 residues. V gave up 3 bases and J gave up 7 bases, with 10 bases separating them. Germline-derived CDR1 and CDR2 are ENHRY and SYGVKD. The sample is drawn from a study of CD8+CD57+ T cells in acquired aplastic anemia. Study as a whole: Sorted CD4+ and CD8+ cells gave an average of roughly 3.3 ug of DNA. Healthy donor CD4+ cell samples had a mean of roughly 9.8 million reads. General study findings and limits: Researchers reported that CD8+ Simpson's diversity was not significantly different in patients versus controls. Common to patients and controls were roughly 30 CD8+ CDR3 sequences.

The template used for profiling TCR beta VDJ and CDR3 was genomic DNA. TCRdb called the reads again in MiXCR, with one record for every CDR3 protein. The sample holds a few hundred thousand distinct CDR3 sequences, around 63% seen once. J is TRBJ2-7 and V is TRBV10-3; D might be TRBD2 (5 bases). Sequenced: sorted CD4+, CD8+, or CD8+CD57+ T cells (not recorded which) from PBMCs. The receptor was isolated from a human donor in good health. DNA of the CDR3: TGTGCCATCAGTGAAAACGGCGGGGAGCAGTACTTC. It codes for CAISENGGEQYF.